This T cell receptor (beta chain) was identified in a study of T cell responses to AZD1222 COVID-19 vaccine (dated by TCRdb to about 2021). In the study overall: AZD1222 recipients with second doses at about 4 weeks or about 12 weeks were pooled, because spike-specific TCR depth and breadth did not differ between schedules. A total of around 240 trial participants underwent TCR sequencing, of whom 200 to 220 received two doses of AZD1222 and some 26 received two doses of the MenACWY control vaccine. Trial participants were enrolled into age subgroups of 18-55, 56-69 and 70-plus years, which contained roughly 150, 30 and 60 TCR-sequenced participants, respectively.

The CDR3 regions of human TCRbeta chains were subjected to immunosequencing. The authors processed their data as follows. Repertoire TCRs were checked for matches against a reference library of SARS-CoV-2-specific TCRs that had been generated using the MIRA antigen-specificity platform. Breadth was defined as the fraction of unique TCRs that were SARS-CoV-2-associated, and depth was defined as the fraction of total T cells that were SARS-CoV-2-associated. Using the MIRA data, each spike-specific TCR was mapped to the spike region that the TCR reacts to and placed in a CD4 or CD8 class. Log10-transformed breadth and depth values were compared by one-way ANOVA with Sidak's multiple comparisons tests. Not all clones reach the TCRdb copy of this immuneACCESS table, which keeps in-frame sequences only. Checked studies attribute under half of the gap to unresolved V genes and leave the rest unexplained. The V and J calls and clone size come from that table; D and trimming were worked out from the DNA. Within this sample are about 140,000 clones, with about nine tenths of them counted one time only. Together, the top ten hold roughly 3.2% of the sample.

Taken from cysteine to phenylalanine, the CDR3 has 16 residues. Only the CDR3 DNA stays, 48 bases, in frame from base 1. CDR1 SGHVS and CDR2 FQNEAQ are derived from the germline V gene. Clipping removes 4 bases from V and 1 base from J, with 9 as the unmatched junction base count. According to the study, the label for this sample's time point signals: baseline before first vaccination. The vaccinee samples were drawn from two UK trials, COV001 and COV002, one of which was a single-blind randomized controlled phase 2/3 trial testing AZD1222 (ChAdOx1 nCoV-19) in healthy adults. For TCRbeta chain sequencing, PBMC samples from trial participants were taken at day 0 and at day 28 after the second dose. Points the paper makes about the study in general: Spike-specific TCR breadth and depth rose significantly after two AZD1222 doses compared with day 0 and with MenACWY recipients. CD4 TCRs associated with the vaccine covered the entire spike protein, and the dominant responses were in regions 160-218 and 743-854. In the small 56-69-year group, the increase in depth fell short of significance, most likely because of low power. Participants were mostly white British and included more females than males, and it was suggested by the authors that clonal diversity may have been underestimated. Conclusions about previously exposed vaccinees are limited because only five to seven AZD1222 recipients were SARS-CoV-2 seropositive at baseline. Because no samples from the day 14 peak response were available, repertoires could be characterized only after the peak T cell response. Reportedly, close to half of the unique spike-specific TCRs recognized epitopes lying outside the regions that are mutated in the B.1.351 and B.1.1.7 variants.

Points on this clone: Its binding antigen is unknown. The record has no base qualities; no much larger clone is one base away.

This TCR was sampled from an adult in good health. The sample was peripheral blood, taken on day 0 of AZD1222 vaccination. Recombination linked TRBV7-8 to TRBJ1-1; TRBD1 aligns with 7 central bases. The CDR3 region reads CASSSRGKGQNTEAFF. The DNA sequence is as follows: TGTGCCAGCAGCTCCAGGGGGAAAGGGCAGAACACTGAAGCTTTCTTT.